This note documents a single TCR beta chain sequence. The data are from a study of cytomegalovirus exposure and HLA in healthy donors. This CDR3 is built from 14 residues. V trimming: 4 bases; J trimming: 3 bases; junction bases outside the gene matches: 6. From germline, CDR1 is GTSNPN and CDR2 SVGIG (reference sequence). The PCR was carried out with 60 Vbeta primers and 13 Jbeta primers. The data were produced by immunoSEQ multiplex PCR, yet TCRdb's version contains in-frame clones alone and is incomplete. This table holds over 200,000 clones, about three quarters found once. The receptor was isolated from a woman in her fifties or sixties in good health and CMV-seropositive. The chain recombines TRBV30 with TRBJ1-2, with 9 bases identical to TRBD1. The sample was PBMCs. The CDR3 bases are TGTGCCTGGAACCAACGGGACAGGGACTATGGCTACACCTTC. It is translated as CAWNQRDRDYGYTF.